This section outlines one TCR beta chain sequence together with its context. In the original workflow: How many nucleated cells were present was estimated from reference gene primer amplification. The table came from immunoSEQ multiplex PCR; TCRdb's copy has only in-frame clones and leaves some out. V and J calls and clone size are given by that table; D and trimming were obtained from the DNA. The table shows 75,000 to 95,000 clones, with 85% to 90% occurring only once. The data derive from a study of blood T cell repertoires in COVID-19. Study at large: Samples came from the United States, Italy and Spain, spanning acute and convalescent COVID-19. PBMCs, B-cell-depleted T cells, or T cells were the source of the cDNA or gDNA that made up the material.

In germline, CDR1 is MNHEY, CDR2 SVGEGT. The CDR3 sequence is 15 residues long. Trimming took 4 bases from V and 11 from J; bases not matched to a gene: 11. The receptor's source is a human donor in a cohort sampled during active COVID-19. The sample was peripheral blood. V is TRBV6-2 or TRBV6-3 and J is TRBJ2-3, with TRBD2 matching 11 bases. CDR3 sequence reads: CASSSTTSGSRGQYF. The CDR3, as DNA: TGTGCCAGCAGTTCTACCACTAGCGGGAGTCGGGGGCAGTATTTT.